This TCR beta chain originates from a study of T cell repertoires in cytomegalovirus infection. Across the whole study: Both CMV infection and a matching HLA type were indicated by public TCR beta signatures. Regarding the study as a whole: Predominance within the ex vivo response was attributable to HLA-C-restricted CMV-specific TCR beta clonotypes.

This clonotype was observed many times. Its cognate antigen is unknown. Losses at the gene ends were 2 bases for V and 2 bases for J; bases not matched to a gene: 8. The CDR3 totals 16 residues. Germline CDR1 is MDHEN and CDR2 is SYDVKM. TCRdb processed the reads anew with MiXCR; each CDR3 protein has one entry. The sample gives fewer than 250,000 distinct CDR3 sequences, about 23% of which show up once; about 20% is in the top ten. The source is a human donor in good health (CMV status not recorded). Some clones in this sample may be carry-over from other donors' samples. The chain links TRBV28 to TRBJ2-5; TRBD2 aligns across 7 bases. The sequencing input was CD8+ T cells from PBMCs. For the CDR3, the DNA is TGTGCCAGCAGTTTAGGGTTAGCGGGCCGTCAAGAGACCCAGTACTTC. Translated: CASSLGLAGRQETQYF.